This T cell receptor beta chain was captured by sequencing in a study of blood T cell repertoires in COVID-19. As for the study in general: From T cells, B-cell-depleted T cells, or PBMCs came the material, which was cDNA or gDNA.

TCRdb's copy holds only in-frame clones and misses some; the assay was immunoSEQ multiplex PCR. The data show 130,000 to 150,000 clones, over 80% seen once. Two negative PCRs, clearance, or symptom resolution characterized the recovered Cohort 3 donors. A single count supports this clone. What was sequenced was PBMCs or T cells enriched from blood (not recorded which). This TCR derives from a man in his 60s who had recovered from COVID-19.

The CDR3 DNA reads TGTGCCAGCAGCTTAACCTCCCTTCCCGGGACAGGGGAATACGAGCAGTACTTC. This gives the protein CASSLTSLPGTGEYEQYF. The chain links TRBV11-2 to TRBJ2-7; TRBD1 matches at 10 bases. Trimming cost V 2 bases and J 4 bases; bases outside gene matches: 14. The germline gives CDR1 SGHAT, CDR2 FQNNGV. CDR3 length equals 18 residues.